Below, 5 T cell receptor beta chains from the same sample are listed, as sequenced in a study of shared T cell receptors in the human thymus. Profiled with immunoSEQ multiplex PCR; TCRdb holds only in-frame clones, not every one. Found here are hundreds of thousands of clones, around 87% of them singletons; the top ten hold 0.009% to 0.0095%. These data were also filed under a second study, of human thymus T cells.

Sequenced input: thymocytes. The source is a boy younger than two with a congenital heart defect.

The chain is built from TRBV5-6 and TRBJ1-3; TRBD1 might be the D (6 bases). V gave up 2 bases and J gave up 9 bases, with 12 bases separating them. CDR3 length: 13 amino acids. Germline CDR1 is SGHDT and CDR2 is YYEEEE. The CDR3 coding sequence is TGTGCCAGCAGCTTTACAGGGTCGCGCACCATATATTTT. Translated, it gives CASSFTGSRTIYF. Together with reference TRBV5-6 and TRBJ1-3, the CDR3 gives the full variable domain: DAGVTQSPTHLIKTRGQQVTLRCSPKSGHDTVSWYQQALGQGPQFIFQYYEEEERQRGNFPDRFSGHQFPNYSSELNVNALLLGDSALYLCASSFTGSRTIYFGEGSWLTVV.

With regard to this clone: The same CDR3 also results from other DNA sequences found in this sample. V is TRBV29-1 and J is TRBJ2-1; 11 bases align to TRBD2. CDR1 and CDR2 from the germline V gene are SQVTM and ANQGSEA. The CDR3 contains 15 residues. J lost 1 base, V lost 6 bases, and 5 bases had no gene match. CDR3 sequence: CSVDSGGGSYNEQFF. CDR3 DNA sequence: TGCAGCGTGGATAGCGGGGGGGGGTCCTACAATGAGCAGTTCTTC.

The CDR3 reads CASSQDLTTNEKLFF. The CDR3 bases are TGTGCCAGCAGCCAAGATCTGACTACTAATGAAAAACTGTTTTTT. The chain is built from TRBV4-2 and TRBJ1-4; unclear D gene. CDR1 LGHNA and CDR2 YNFKEQ come from the germline V gene. V shed 0 bases and J shed 2 bases, with 7 bases lying between them. The CDR3 loop spans 15 amino acids.

The CDR3 here is CASSERGYYEQYF. The DNA for the CDR3 is TGCGCCAGCAGTGAGAGGGGATACTACGAGCAGTACTTC. The chain couples TRBV10-2 to TRBJ2-7, with D maybe TRBD1 (5 bases). The CDR3 runs 13 residues. CDR1 is WSHSY and CDR2 is SAAADI in the germline V gene. Trimming took off 2 bases at V and 3 bases at J, with 8 bases between the two ends.

The chain links TRBV4-1 to TRBJ2-5; TRBD2 aligns across 7 bases. The CDR3 sequence is 15 residues long. The V and J ends lost 4 bases and 4 bases, in that order; junction bases with no gene match: 9. Germline V gene sequence: CDR1 MGHRA, CDR2 YSYEKL. CDR3 protein: CASSLEGRGGETQYF. CDR3 sequence (DNA): TGCGCCAGCAGCCTCGAAGGGAGGGGCGGAGAGACCCAGTACTTC.